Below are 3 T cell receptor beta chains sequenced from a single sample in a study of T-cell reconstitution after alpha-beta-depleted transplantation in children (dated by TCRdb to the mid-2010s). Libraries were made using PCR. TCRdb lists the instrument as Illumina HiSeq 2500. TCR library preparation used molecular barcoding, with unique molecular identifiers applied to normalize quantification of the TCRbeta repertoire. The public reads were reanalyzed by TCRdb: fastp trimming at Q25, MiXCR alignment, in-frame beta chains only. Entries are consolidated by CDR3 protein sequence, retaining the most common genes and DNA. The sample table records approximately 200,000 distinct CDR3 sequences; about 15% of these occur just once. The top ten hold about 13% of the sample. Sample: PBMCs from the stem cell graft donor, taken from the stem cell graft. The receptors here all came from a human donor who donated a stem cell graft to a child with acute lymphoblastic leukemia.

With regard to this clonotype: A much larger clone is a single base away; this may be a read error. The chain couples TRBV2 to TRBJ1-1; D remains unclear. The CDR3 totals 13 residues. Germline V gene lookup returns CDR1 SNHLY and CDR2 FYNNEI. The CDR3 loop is CAISYRENTEAFF. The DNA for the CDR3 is TGTGCCATCAGTTATAGGGAGAACACTGAAGCTTTCTTT. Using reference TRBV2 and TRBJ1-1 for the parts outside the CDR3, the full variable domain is EPEVTQTPSHQVTQMGQEVILRCVPISNHLYFYWYRQILGQKVEFLVSFYNNEISEKSEIFDDQFSVERPDGSNFTLKIRSTKLEDSAMYFCAISYRENTEAFFGQGTRLTVV.

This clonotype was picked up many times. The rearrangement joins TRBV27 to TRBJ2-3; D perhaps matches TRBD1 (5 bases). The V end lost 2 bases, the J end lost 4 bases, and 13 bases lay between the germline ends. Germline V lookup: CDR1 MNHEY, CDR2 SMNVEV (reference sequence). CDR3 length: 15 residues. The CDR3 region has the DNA TGTGCCAGCAGTTTAGGGGCTACTCCGTCAGATACGCAGTATTTT. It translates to CASSLGATPSDTQYF.

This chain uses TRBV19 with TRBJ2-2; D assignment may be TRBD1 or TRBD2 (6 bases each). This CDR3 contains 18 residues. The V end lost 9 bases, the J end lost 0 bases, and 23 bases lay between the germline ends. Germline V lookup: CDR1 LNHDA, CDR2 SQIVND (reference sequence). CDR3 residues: CASSGGLEGVPNTGELFF. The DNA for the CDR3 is TGTGCCAGCAGTGGAGGATTGGAGGGGGTGCCGAACACCGGGGAGCTGTTTTTT.